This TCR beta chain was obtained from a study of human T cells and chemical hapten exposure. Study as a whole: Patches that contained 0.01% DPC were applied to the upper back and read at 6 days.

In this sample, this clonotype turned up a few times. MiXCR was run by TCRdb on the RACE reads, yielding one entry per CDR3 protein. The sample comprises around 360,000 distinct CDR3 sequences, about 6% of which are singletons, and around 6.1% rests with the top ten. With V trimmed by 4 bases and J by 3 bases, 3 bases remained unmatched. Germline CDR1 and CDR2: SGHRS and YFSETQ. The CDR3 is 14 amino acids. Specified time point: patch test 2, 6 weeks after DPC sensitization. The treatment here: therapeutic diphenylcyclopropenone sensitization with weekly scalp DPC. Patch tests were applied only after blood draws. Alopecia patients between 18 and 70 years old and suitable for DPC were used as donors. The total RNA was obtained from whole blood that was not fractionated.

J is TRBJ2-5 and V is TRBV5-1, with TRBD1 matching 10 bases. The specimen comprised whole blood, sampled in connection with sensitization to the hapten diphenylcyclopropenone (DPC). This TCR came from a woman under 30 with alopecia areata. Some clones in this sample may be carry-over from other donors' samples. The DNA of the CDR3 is TGCGCCAGCAGCCAGGGACAGGGGAAAGAGACCCAGTACTTC. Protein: CASSQGQGKETQYF.